Listed here is a single T cell receptor (beta chain). The CDR3 totals 15 residues. V was clipped by 5 bases and J by 8 bases; unmatched bases: 11. Germline CDR1 and CDR2: SGHAT and FQNNGV. The data were obtained in a study of control samples from healthy donors and cancer patients. TCRdb's table, derived via immunoSEQ multiplex PCR, lists solely in-frame clones and lacks some. The sample records about 120,000 clones, 80% to 90% being singletons. The sequencing sample was made of blood. The chain couples TRBV11-2 to TRBJ1-4, with 7 bases matching TRBD1. The TCR originated in a man aged 45-65 years in good health. CDR3 loop: CASSPLTGKLEKLFF. The CDR3 DNA reads as TGTGCCAGCAGCCCCCTGACAGGGAAATTGGAAAAACTGTTTTTT.